Reported below is one TCR beta chain. This CDR3 contains 16 residues. Germline CDR1 is MDHEN and CDR2 is SYDVKM. J lost 1 base, V lost 1 base, and 5 bases had no gene match. The data were taken from a study of blood T cell repertoires in COVID-19. Study context: Acute and convalescent COVID-19 samples came from the United States, Italy and Spain.

Per the study methods: Nucleated cell counts were estimated from reference gene primer amplification. Here immunoSEQ multiplex PCR was the method, and the copy in TCRdb shows in-frame clones only, minus some. V, J and clone size are taken as reported in that table, and D and trimming were inferred from the DNA itself. This table has 200,000 to 250,000 clones, about 88% appearing once. This TCR came from a man between 60 and 70 years old with acute or convalescent COVID-19. Sample: peripheral blood. The genes are TRBV28 and TRBJ1-1; 8 bases line up with TRBD1. CDR3 coding DNA: TGTGCCAGCAGTTTATATCGACAGGGGAAGAACACTGAAGCTTTCTTT. This translates into CASSLYRQGKNTEAFF. The entire variable domain, with the rest obtained from reference TRBV28 and TRBJ1-1, is as follows: DVKVTQSSRYLVKRTGEKVFLECVQDMDHENMFWYRQDPGLGLRLIYFSYDVKMKEKGDIPEGYSVSREKKERFSLILESASTNQTSMYLCASSLYRQGKNTEAFFGQGTRLTVV.